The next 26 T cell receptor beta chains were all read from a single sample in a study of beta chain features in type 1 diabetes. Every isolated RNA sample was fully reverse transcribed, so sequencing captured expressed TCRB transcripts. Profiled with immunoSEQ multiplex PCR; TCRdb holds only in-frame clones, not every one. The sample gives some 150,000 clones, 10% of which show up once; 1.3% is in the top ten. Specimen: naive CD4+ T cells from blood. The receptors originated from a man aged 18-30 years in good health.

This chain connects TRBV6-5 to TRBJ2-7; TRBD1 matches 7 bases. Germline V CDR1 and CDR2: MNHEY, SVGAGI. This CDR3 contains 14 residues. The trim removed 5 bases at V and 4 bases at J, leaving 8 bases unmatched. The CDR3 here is CASSPGQTNYEQYF. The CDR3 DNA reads TGTGCCAGCAGTCCGGGACAGACTAATTACGAGCAGTACTTC.

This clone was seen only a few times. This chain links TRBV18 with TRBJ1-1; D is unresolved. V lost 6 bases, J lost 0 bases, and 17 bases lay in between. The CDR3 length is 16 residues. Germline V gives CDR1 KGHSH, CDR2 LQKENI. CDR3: CASSLALLAMNTEAFF. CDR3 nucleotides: TGTGCCAGCTCGCTAGCCCTTCTAGCGATGAACACTGAAGCTTTCTTT.

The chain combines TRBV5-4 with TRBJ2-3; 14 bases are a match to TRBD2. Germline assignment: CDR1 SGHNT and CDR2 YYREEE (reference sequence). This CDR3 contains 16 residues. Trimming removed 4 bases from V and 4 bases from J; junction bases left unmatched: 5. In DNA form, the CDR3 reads TGTGCCAGCAGCCCGGGACTAGCGGGGGTATCAGATACGCAGTATTTT. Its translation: CASSPGLAGVSDTQYF.

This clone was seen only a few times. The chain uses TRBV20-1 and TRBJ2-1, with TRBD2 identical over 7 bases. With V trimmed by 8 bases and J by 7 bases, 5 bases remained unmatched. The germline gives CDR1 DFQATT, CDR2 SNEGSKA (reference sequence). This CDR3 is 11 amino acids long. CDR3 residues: CSPWGGNEQFF. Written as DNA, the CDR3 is TGCAGTCCGTGGGGGGGGAATGAGCAGTTCTTC.

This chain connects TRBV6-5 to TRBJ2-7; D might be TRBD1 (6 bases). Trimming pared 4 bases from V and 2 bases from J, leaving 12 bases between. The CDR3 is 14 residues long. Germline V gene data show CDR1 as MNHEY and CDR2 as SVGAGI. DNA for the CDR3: TGTGCCAGCAGTTGGTTCAGGGGAGCCTACGAGCAGTACTTC. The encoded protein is CASSWFRGAYEQYF.

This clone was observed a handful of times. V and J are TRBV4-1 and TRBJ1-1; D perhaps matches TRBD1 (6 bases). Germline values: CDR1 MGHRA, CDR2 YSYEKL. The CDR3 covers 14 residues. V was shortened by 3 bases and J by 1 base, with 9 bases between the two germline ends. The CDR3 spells CASSHEQGNTEAFF. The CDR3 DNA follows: TGCGCCAGCAGCCACGAACAGGGGAACACTGAAGCTTTCTTT.

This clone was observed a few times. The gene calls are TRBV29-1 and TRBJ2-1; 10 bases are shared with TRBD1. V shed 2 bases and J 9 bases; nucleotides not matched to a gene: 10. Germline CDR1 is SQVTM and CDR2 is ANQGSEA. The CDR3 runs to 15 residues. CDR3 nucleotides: TGCAGCGTTGAATTTCCGGGACAGGGGTTGGGTGAGCAGTTCTTC. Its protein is CSVEFPGQGLGEQFF.

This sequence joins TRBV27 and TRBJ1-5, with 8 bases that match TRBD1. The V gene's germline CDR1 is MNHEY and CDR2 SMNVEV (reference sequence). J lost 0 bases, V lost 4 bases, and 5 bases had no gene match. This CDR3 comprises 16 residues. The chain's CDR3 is CASSSLQGDSNQPQHF. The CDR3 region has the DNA TGTGCCAGCAGTTCCTTACAGGGGGATAGCAATCAGCCCCAGCATTTT.

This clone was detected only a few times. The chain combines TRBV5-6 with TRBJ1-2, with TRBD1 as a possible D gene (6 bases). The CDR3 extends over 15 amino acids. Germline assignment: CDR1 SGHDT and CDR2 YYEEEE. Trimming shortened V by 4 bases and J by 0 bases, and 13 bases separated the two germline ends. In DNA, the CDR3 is TGTGCCAGCAGCCCAGGACAGATTTCTAACTATGGCTACACCTTC. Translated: CASSPGQISNYGYTF. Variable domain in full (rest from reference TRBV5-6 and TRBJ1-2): DAGVTQSPTHLIKTRGQQVTLRCSPKSGHDTVSWYQQALGQGPQFIFQYYEEEERQRGNFPDRFSGHQFPNYSSELNVNALLLGDSALYLCASSPGQISNYGYTFGSGTRLTVV.

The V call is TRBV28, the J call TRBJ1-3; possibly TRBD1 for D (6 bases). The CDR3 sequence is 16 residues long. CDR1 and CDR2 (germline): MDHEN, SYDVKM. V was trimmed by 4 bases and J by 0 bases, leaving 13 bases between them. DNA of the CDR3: TGTGCCAGCAGTTCAACAGGGCTCTACTCTGGAAACACCATATATTTT. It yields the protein CASSSTGLYSGNTIYF.

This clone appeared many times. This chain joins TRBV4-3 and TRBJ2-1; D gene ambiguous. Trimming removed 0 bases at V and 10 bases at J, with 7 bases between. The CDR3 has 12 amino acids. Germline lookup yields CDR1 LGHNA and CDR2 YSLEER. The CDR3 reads CASSQEGREQFF. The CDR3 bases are TGCGCCAGCAGCCAAGAGGGCAGGGAGCAGTTCTTC.

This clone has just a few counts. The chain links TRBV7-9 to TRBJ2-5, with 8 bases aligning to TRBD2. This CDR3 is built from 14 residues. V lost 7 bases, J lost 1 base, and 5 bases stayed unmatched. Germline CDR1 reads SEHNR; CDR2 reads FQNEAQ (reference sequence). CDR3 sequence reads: CASNPGGGQETQYF. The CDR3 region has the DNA TGTGCCAGCAATCCGGGGGGGGGCCAAGAGACCCAGTACTTC.

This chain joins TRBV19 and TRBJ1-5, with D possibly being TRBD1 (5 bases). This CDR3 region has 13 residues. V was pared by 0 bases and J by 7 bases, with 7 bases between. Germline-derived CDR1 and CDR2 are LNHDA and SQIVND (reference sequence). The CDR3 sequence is CASSIDGAQPQHF. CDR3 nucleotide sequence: TGTGCCAGTAGTATAGATGGGGCACAGCCCCAGCATTTT.

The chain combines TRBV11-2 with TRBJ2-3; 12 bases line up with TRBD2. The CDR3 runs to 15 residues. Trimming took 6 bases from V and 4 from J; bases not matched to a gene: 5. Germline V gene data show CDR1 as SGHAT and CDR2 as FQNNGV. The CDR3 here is CASRKTSGGPDTQYF. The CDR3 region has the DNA TGTGCCAGCAGGAAGACTAGCGGGGGTCCAGATACGCAGTATTTT. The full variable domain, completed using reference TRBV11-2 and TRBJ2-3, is EAGVAQSPRYKIIEKRQSVAFWCNPISGHATLYWYQQILGQGPKLLIQFQNNGVVDDSQLPKDRFSAERLKGVDSTLKIQPAKLEDSAVYLCASRKTSGGPDTQYFGPGTRLTVL.

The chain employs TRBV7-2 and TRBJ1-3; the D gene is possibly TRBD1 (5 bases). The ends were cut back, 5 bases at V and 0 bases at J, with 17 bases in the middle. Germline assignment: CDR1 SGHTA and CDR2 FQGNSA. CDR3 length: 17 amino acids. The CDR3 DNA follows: TGTGCCAGCAGCCCCGGAGGGGTCAGGTTCTCTGGAAACACCATATATTTT. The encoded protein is CASSPGGVRFSGNTIYF.

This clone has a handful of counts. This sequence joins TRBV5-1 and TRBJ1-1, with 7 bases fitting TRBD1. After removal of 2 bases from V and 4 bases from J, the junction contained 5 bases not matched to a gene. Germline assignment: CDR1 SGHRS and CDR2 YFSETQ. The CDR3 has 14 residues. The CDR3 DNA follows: TGCGCCAGCAGCTTCCAAGGGGACAGCACTGAAGCTTTCTTT. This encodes CASSFQGDSTEAFF.

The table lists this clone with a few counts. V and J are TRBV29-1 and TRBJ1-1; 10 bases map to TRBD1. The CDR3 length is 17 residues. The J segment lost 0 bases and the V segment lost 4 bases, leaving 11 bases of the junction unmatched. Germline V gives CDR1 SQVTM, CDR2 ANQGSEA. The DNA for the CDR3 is TGCAGCGTTGCCGTCGGACAGGGGGGGGAGCTGAACACTGAAGCTTTCTTT. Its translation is CSVAVGQGGELNTEAFF.

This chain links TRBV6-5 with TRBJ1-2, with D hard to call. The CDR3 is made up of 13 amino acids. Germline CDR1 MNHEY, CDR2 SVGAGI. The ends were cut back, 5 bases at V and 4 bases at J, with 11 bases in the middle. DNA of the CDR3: TGTGCCAGCAGTGAAAAGTTCAGCTATGGCTACACCTTC. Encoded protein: CASSEKFSYGYTF.

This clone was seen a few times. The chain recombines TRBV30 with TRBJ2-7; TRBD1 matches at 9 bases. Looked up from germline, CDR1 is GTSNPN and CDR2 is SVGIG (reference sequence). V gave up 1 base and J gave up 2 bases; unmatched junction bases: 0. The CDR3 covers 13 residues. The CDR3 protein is CAWSGDRAYEQYF. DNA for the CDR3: TGTGCCTGGAGTGGGGACAGGGCCTACGAGCAGTACTTC.

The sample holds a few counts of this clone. Here the CDR3 reads CATSRDSTSTDTQYF. The CDR3 DNA follows: TGTGCCACCAGCAGGGACAGCACTAGCACAGATACGCAGTATTTT. V gene TRBV15 combines with J gene TRBJ2-3; TRBD1 is a possible D gene (6 bases). Germline V gene data show CDR1 as LNHNV and CDR2 as YYDKDF (reference sequence). Trimming shortened V by 3 bases and J by 0 bases, and 10 bases separated the two germline ends. The CDR3 is 15 residues long.

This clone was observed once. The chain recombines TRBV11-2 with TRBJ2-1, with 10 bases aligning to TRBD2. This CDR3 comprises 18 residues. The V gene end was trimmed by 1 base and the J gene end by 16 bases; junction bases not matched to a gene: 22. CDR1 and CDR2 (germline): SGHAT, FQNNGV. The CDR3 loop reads CASSLVGAGGQFPVVGFF. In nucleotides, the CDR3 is TGTGCCAGCAGCTTAGTAGGAGCGGGGGGGCAATTCCCCGTAGTAGGCTTCTTC.

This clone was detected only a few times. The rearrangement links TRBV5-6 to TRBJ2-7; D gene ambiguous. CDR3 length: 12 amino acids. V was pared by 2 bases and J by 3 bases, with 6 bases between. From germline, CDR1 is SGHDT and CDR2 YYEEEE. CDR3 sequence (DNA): TGTGCCAGCAGCTTTGACAACTACGAGCAGTACTTC. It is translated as CASSFDNYEQYF. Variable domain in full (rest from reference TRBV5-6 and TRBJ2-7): DAGVTQSPTHLIKTRGQQVTLRCSPKSGHDTVSWYQQALGQGPQFIFQYYEEEERQRGNFPDRFSGHQFPNYSSELNVNALLLGDSALYLCASSFDNYEQYFGPGTRLTVT.

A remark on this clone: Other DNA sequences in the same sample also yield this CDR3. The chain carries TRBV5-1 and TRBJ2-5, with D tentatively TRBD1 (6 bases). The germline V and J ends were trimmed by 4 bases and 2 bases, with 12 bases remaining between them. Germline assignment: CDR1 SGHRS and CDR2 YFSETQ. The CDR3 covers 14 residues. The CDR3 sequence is CASSTDREQETQYF. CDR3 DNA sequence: TGCGCCAGCAGCACGGACAGAGAACAAGAGACCCAGTACTTC. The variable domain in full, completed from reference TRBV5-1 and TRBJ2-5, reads KAGVTQTPRYLIKTRGQQVTLSCSPISGHRSVSWYQQTPGQGLQFLFEYFSETQRNKGNFPGRFSGRQFSNSRSEMNVSTLELGDSALYLCASSTDREQETQYFGPGTRLLVL.

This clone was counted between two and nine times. In DNA, the CDR3 is TGTGCCAGCAGCTCGTTAGCGGGGGTCGGGGAGCTGTTTTTT. Translation: CASSSLAGVGELFF. The chain links TRBV11-2 to TRBJ2-2, with TRBD2 identical over 9 bases. The trim removed 4 bases at V and 7 bases at J, leaving 4 bases unmatched. This CDR3 contains 14 residues. Germline loops: CDR1 SGHAT, CDR2 FQNNGV.

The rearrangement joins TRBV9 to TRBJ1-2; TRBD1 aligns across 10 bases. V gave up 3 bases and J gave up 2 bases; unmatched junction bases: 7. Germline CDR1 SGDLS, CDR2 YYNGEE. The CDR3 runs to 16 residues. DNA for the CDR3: TGTGCCAGCAGCGCGACAGGGGGCGAGATCAACTATGGCTACACCTTC. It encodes CASSATGGEINYGYTF.

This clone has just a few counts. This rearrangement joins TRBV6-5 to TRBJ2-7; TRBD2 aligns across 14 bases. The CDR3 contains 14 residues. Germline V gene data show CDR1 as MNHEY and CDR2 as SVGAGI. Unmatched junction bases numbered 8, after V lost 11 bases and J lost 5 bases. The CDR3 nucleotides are TGTGCCTGCCGGGGGACTAGCGGGGGCCACGAGCAGTACTTC. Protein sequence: CACRGTSGGHEQYF.